These 13 T cell receptor beta chains came from one sample sequenced in a study of shared clonotypes between healthy human individuals. Clones were read by immunoSEQ multiplex PCR, and TCRdb kept only the in-frame ones, dropping some. The sample yields under 600,000 clones, around 81% seen once. The material sequenced was PBMCs. Source of these receptors: a woman aged 40 to 49 in good health. Some clones in this sample may be carry-over from other donors' samples.

For this clone: Since a far larger clone is one base different, this is likely a read error. The CDR3 sequence is CSARDGTCEQYF. Here the CDR3 DNA reads TGCAGCGCGCGGGACGGAACCTGCGAGCAGTACTTC. The chain combines TRBV29-1 with TRBJ2-7, with a possible D match to TRBD2 (6 bases). The CDR3 length is 12 residues. V was cut by 7 bases and J by 6 bases, with 16 bases left in between. Germline CDR1 SQVTM, CDR2 ANQGSEA.

This clone was picked up a small number of times. The CDR3 here is CASSERYSTDTQYF. DNA for the CDR3: TGTGCCAGCAGTGAGCGGTATAGCACAGATACGCAGTATTTT. The chain recombines TRBV6-4 with TRBJ2-3; D not resolved. The V end lost 3 bases, the J end lost 0 bases, and 7 bases lay between the germline ends. The CDR3 loop spans 14 amino acids. Germline-derived CDR1 and CDR2 are MRHNA and SNTAGT.

V and J are TRBV7-7 and TRBJ2-5; TRBD2 matches at 7 bases. The CDR3 contains 16 residues. The germline V gene encodes CDR1 SSHAT and CDR2 FNYEAQ (reference sequence). The J segment lost 3 bases and the V segment lost 2 bases, leaving 9 bases of the junction unmatched. Here the CDR3 DNA reads TGTGCCAGCAGCTTAATTGGGGGAGGGGCGGAAGAGACCCAGTACTTC. Its translation is CASSLIGGGAEETQYF.

Notes on this clone: A far larger clone is a single base away, which makes a read error likely. The chain uses TRBV30 and TRBJ2-2, with a weak D call TRBD2 (5 bases). CDR3 length equals 13 residues. Germline V gene data show CDR1 as GTSNPN and CDR2 as SVGIG (reference sequence). In nucleotides, the CDR3 is TGTGCCTGGAGTGTTTGGGGTACCGGGGAGCTGCTTTTT. Translated: CAWSVWGTGELLF.

Worth noting for this clone: Other DNA sequences in the same sample also yield this CDR3. J is TRBJ2-1 and V is TRBV7-2; D remains unclear. The germline CDR1 and CDR2 sequences are SGHTA and FQGNSA. The CDR3 has 13 amino acids. With 3 bases removed from V and 3 bases from J, the gap between germline ends came to 6 bases. CDR3 residues: CASSFSRYNEQFF. In nucleotides, the CDR3 is TGTGCCAGCAGCTTCAGCCGCTACAATGAGCAGTTCTTC. Full variable domain (missing parts from reference TRBV7-2 and TRBJ2-1): GAGVSQSPSNKVTEKGKDVELRCDPISGHTALYWYRQSLGQGLEFLIYFQGNSAPDKSGLPSDRFSAERTGGSVSTLTIQRTQQEDSAVYLCASSFSRYNEQFFGPGTRLTVL.

This clone was detected ten times or more. The J gene is TRBJ2-3, the V gene TRBV4-3, with D unresolved. Germline values: CDR1 LGHNA, CDR2 YSLEER. The CDR3 length is 14 residues. Deletions cut 4 bases from V and 1 base from J, with 9 bases between. CDR3 in amino acids: CASSLAAGTDTQYF. For the CDR3, the DNA is TGCGCCAGCAGCCTGGCTGCCGGCACAGATACGCAGTATTTT.

The chain employs TRBV7-6 and TRBJ2-1, with 9 bases that match TRBD2. J lost 5 bases, V lost 0 bases, and 8 bases had no gene match. The CDR3 runs 17 residues. CDR1 and CDR2 from the germline V gene are SGHVS and FNYEAQ. The CDR3 here is CASSLADRGRAHNEQFF. CDR3 in DNA: TGTGCCAGCAGCTTAGCGGATCGCGGGAGGGCGCACAATGAGCAGTTCTTC.

The rearrangement uses TRBV7-2 and TRBJ2-2, with 14 bases aligning to TRBD2. V trimming: 6 bases; J trimming: 5 bases; junction bases outside the gene matches: 5. Germline loops: CDR1 SGHTA, CDR2 FQGNSA. The CDR3 is made up of 16 amino acids. The DNA of the CDR3 is TGTGCCAGCAGTTTTGGACTAGCGGGAGGAACCGGGGAGCTGTTTTTT. Translation: CASSFGLAGGTGELFF.

The V and J genes are TRBV6-1 and TRBJ2-7; the match to TRBD1 covers 9 bases. The germline CDR1 and CDR2 sequences are MNHNS and SASEGT. This CDR3 region has 14 residues. Trimming cost V 8 bases and J 7 bases; bases outside gene matches: 12. This CDR3 reads CASGADRGFLEQYF. DNA for the CDR3: TGTGCCAGCGGCGCGGACAGGGGTTTTCTAGAGCAGTACTTC.

The gene calls are TRBV29-1 and TRBJ1-2; the D gene is possibly TRBD1 (6 bases). The germline CDR1 and CDR2 sequences are SQVTM and ANQGSEA. This CDR3 comprises 13 residues. The CDR3 nucleotides are TGCTCAATCCGGGACATAACTAACTATGGCTACACCTTC. Its translation is CSIRDITNYGYTF.

The chain uses TRBV9 and TRBJ2-5; no definite D call. Trimming removed 7 bases at V and 4 bases at J, with 14 bases between. Germline CDR1 SGDLS, CDR2 YYNGEE. This CDR3 has 13 amino acids. In DNA form, the CDR3 reads TGTGCCAGCTCCTACTCAACGCGAGAGACCCAGTACTTC. Residues: CASSYSTRETQYF.

V usage is TRBV7-9 and J usage is TRBJ2-3; TRBD2 agrees at 12 bases. Trimming took 5 bases from V and 5 from J; bases not matched to a gene: 5. The CDR3 is made up of 15 amino acids. CDR1 is SEHNR, CDR2 FQNEAQ, per germline (reference sequence). The CDR3 nucleotides read TGTGCCAGCAGCCATCCGGGACTAGCGGGAGATACGCAGTATTTT. It codes for CASSHPGLAGDTQYF. The whole variable domain, filled in from reference TRBV7-9 and TRBJ2-3, reads DTGVSQNPRHKITKRGQNVTFRCDPISEHNRLYWYRQTLGQGPEFLTYFQNEAQLEKSRLLSDRFSAERPKGSFSTLEIQRTEQGDSAMYLCASSHPGLAGDTQYFGPGTRLTVL.

V and J are TRBV9 and TRBJ2-2; D may be TRBD1 (6 bases). CDR1 and CDR2 from the germline V gene are SGDLS and YYNGEE. CDR3 length: 13 residues. V was pared by 0 bases and J by 6 bases, with 6 bases between. For the CDR3, the DNA is TGTGCCAGCAGCGTAGACAGGGCCGGGGAGCTGTTTTTT. Its translation: CASSVDRAGELFF.